This T cell receptor (beta chain) derives from a study of identical twins. Findings of the study overall: An excess of low generation probability was shown by twin-shared out-of-frame alpha sequences.

TCRdb itself ran the 5' RACE reads through MiXCR, one entry per CDR3 protein. The sample has more than 650,000 distinct CDR3 sequences, over 5% seen once. This clonotype has a handful of counts. Its specificity is unknown. The germline gives CDR1 KGHSH, CDR2 LQKENI. The CDR3 sequence is 16 residues long. The ends were cut back, 2 bases at V and 2 bases at J, with 13 bases in the middle. This clonotype was sampled from a man aged 18 to 30 in good health. The material sequenced was naive T cells sorted from blood. The chain couples TRBV18 to TRBJ2-1; D gene unclear. CDR3 residues: CASSPEAARTYNEQFF. The CDR3 nucleotides read TGTGCCAGCTCACCAGAGGCGGCTCGGACCTACAATGAGCAGTTCTTC.